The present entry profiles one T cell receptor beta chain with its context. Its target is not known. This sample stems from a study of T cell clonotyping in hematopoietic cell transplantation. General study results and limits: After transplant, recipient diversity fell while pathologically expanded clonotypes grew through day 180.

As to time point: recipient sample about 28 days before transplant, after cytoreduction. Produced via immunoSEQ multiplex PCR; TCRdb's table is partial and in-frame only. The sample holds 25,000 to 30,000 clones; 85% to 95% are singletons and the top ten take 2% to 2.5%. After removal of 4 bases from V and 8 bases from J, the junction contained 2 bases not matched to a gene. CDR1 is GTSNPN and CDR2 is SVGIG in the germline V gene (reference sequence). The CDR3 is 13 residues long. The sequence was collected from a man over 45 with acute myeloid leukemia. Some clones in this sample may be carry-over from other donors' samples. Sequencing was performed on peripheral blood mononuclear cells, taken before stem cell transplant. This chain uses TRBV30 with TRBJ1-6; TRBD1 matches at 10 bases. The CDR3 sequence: CAWKGTGDSPLHF. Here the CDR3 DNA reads TGTGCCTGGAAAGGGACAGGGGATTCACCCCTCCACTTT.